These 7 T cell receptor beta chains share one sample of origin, sequenced in a study of blood T cell repertoires in COVID-19 (dated by TCRdb to 2019 to 2021). The library was obtained by the immunoSEQ multiplex PCR assay. Drawn from immuneACCESS, this table holds only the in-frame rearrangements with V and J called that TCRdb kept. Clones are partly lost; checked studies trace under half to an unresolved V gene and leave the rest unexplained. This sample is represented by some 200,000 clones; over 75% of them were singletons. About 26% of the sample is in the top ten clones. The sample comprised peripheral blood. The source of these receptors is a woman in her 70s with acute or convalescent COVID-19.

This clone came up a few times. The rearrangement links TRBV5-1 to TRBJ2-7; TRBD1 matches at 7 bases. Losses at the gene ends were 1 base for V and 4 bases for J; bases not matched to a gene: 5. The CDR3 length is 14 residues. Per the germline V gene, CDR1 is SGHRS and CDR2 is YFSETQ. The CDR3 DNA reads as TGCGCCAGCAGCTTGACGGGACAGCAATACGAGCAGTACTTC. It encodes CASSLTGQQYEQYF.

V gene TRBV3-1 (or the pseudogene TRBV3-2) combines with J gene TRBJ2-7; 14 bases are shared with TRBD2. The CDR3 is 15 residues long. In germline, CDR1 is LGHDT, CDR2 YNNKEL (reference sequence). With V trimmed by 4 bases and J by 6 bases, 5 bases remained unmatched. CDR3 bases: TGTGCCAGCAGCCGGGGACTAGCGGGAGAACCCGAGCAGTACTTC. It yields the protein CASSRGLAGEPEQYF.

This chain joins TRBV7-3 and TRBJ2-1; no firm D call. V was cut by 5 bases and J by 9 bases, with 8 bases left in between. There are 11 residues in the CDR3. Germline CDR1 is SGHTA and CDR2 is FQGTGA. CDR3 coding DNA: TGTGCCAGCAGCCTCGGTGTTGAGCAGTTCTTC. Protein product: CASSLGVEQFF.

The V call is TRBV3-1 (or the pseudogene TRBV3-2), the J call TRBJ2-7; possibly TRBD2 for D (6 bases). From germline, CDR1 is LGHDT and CDR2 YNNKEL (reference sequence). Between the trimmed V and J ends, which lost 3 bases and 4 bases, there was a span of 16 bases. The length of the CDR3 is 15 residues. The CDR3 DNA sequence: TGTGCCAGCAGCCACCGGGACTTGAACCGATACGAGCAGTACTTC. It encodes CASSHRDLNRYEQYF.

The genes are TRBV19 and TRBJ2-3; 8 positions agree with TRBD2. The CDR3 loop spans 17 amino acids. Per germline, CDR1 LNHDA and CDR2 SQIVND (reference sequence). V shed 6 bases, J shed 4 bases, and the junction held 15 bases outside the gene matches. CDR3 nucleotides: TGTGCCAGTAGAGTACAGGATAGCGGGAATCGGGCAGATACGCAGTATTTT. Residues: CASRVQDSGNRADTQYF. Supplemented by reference TRBV19 and TRBJ2-3, the full variable domain reads DGGITQSPKYLFRKEGQNVTLSCEQNLNHDAMYWYRQDPGQGLRLIYYSQIVNDFQKGDIAEGYSVSREKKESFPLTVTSAQKNPTAFYLCASRVQDSGNRADTQYFGPGTRLTVL.

This chain's CDR3 is CASSLARIGVYNEQFF. CDR3 bases: TGTGCCAGCAGCCTCGCCCGGATAGGGGTATACAATGAGCAGTTCTTC. The chain links TRBV7-8 to TRBJ2-1, with D tentatively TRBD1 (5 bases). Trimming took off 5 bases at V and 4 bases at J, with 18 bases between the two ends. The CDR3 length is 16 residues. Germline V gives CDR1 SGHVS, CDR2 FQNEAQ.

The genes are TRBV6-1 and TRBJ1-5, with TRBD1 as a possible D gene (5 bases). V lost 3 bases, J lost 3 bases, and 6 bases lay in between. This CDR3 has 13 amino acids. Germline V lookup: CDR1 MNHNS, CDR2 SASEGT. The DNA of the CDR3 is TGTGCCAGCAGTGAGGGGCCCAATCAGCCCCAGCATTTT. It yields the protein CASSEGPNQPQHF.